Following are 17 T cell receptor beta chains from one sample sequenced in a study of T cell clones after liver transplantation (dated by TCRdb to about 2019). The library relied on the immunoSEQ multiplex PCR assay. What TCRdb holds here is the immuneACCESS table cut down to in-frame rearrangements. Part of the clones is not present; checked against another copy, under half of the missing clones reflect an unresolved V gene, and the others are unexplained. This sample lists more than 95,000 clones; 90% were detected once. The ten largest clones add up to 0.83% of the sample. This material consisted of CD4+ T cells from blood, taken 12 months after liver transplant. The receptors come from a human patient who received a liver transplant. A transplant means some T cells may be of graft donor rather than patient origin.

Turning to this clone: The same CDR3 is also encoded by other DNA sequences in this sample. The chain joins TRBV5-1 to TRBJ2-3, with 8 bases identical to TRBD2. With V trimmed by 4 bases and J by 3 bases, 4 bases remained unmatched. The CDR3 has 14 residues. Looked up from germline, CDR1 is SGHRS and CDR2 is YFSETQ. CDR3 DNA sequence: TGCGCCAGCAGCATAGGACTAGCAACAGATACGCAGTATTTT. It translates to CASSIGLATDTQYF. Looking up the rest from reference TRBV5-1 and TRBJ2-3 gives the full variable domain: KAGVTQTPRYLIKTRGQQVTLSCSPISGHRSVSWYQQTPGQGLQFLFEYFSETQRNKGNFPGRFSGRQFSNSRSEMNVSTLELGDSALYLCASSIGLATDTQYFGPGTRLTVL.

The chain joins TRBV5-1 to TRBJ2-1, with 11 bases identical to TRBD2. J lost 3 bases, V lost 5 bases, and 1 base had no gene match. The CDR3 has 14 amino acids. CDR1 is SGHRS, CDR2 YFSETQ, per germline. The CDR3 spells CASRTSGVYNEQFF. The CDR3 DNA follows: TGCGCCAGCAGGACTAGCGGGGTCTACAATGAGCAGTTCTTC.

The chain is built from TRBV5-1 and TRBJ2-5; 7 bases agree with TRBD2. The junction had 3 bases not matched to a gene; V was cut back by 0 bases and J by 1 base. Per germline, CDR1 SGHRS and CDR2 YFSETQ. The CDR3 consists of 15 residues. CDR3 residues: CASSLAGGGQETQYF. CDR3 coding DNA: TGCGCCAGCAGCTTGGCGGGAGGAGGCCAAGAGACCCAGTACTTC.

The chain is built from TRBV2 and TRBJ2-2; TRBD2 agrees at 10 bases. Germline CDR1 and CDR2: SNHLY and FYNNEI. The J segment lost 6 bases and the V segment lost 6 bases, leaving 4 bases of the junction unmatched. This CDR3 spans 14 amino acids. DNA for the CDR3: TGTGCCAGCAGACCCGGACTAGCGGCCGGGGAGCTGTTTTTT. Its protein is CASRPGLAAGELFF.

The chain couples TRBV7-3 to TRBJ2-6; D perhaps matches TRBD1 (6 bases). V lost 2 bases, J lost 4 bases, and 12 bases lay in between. The CDR3 extends over 16 amino acids. Per the germline V gene, CDR1 is SGHTA and CDR2 is FQGTGA. CDR3 sequence (DNA): TGTGCCAGCAGCTTAGTCGGGACATCCGGGGCCAACGTCCTGACTTTC. Its translation: CASSLVGTSGANVLTF. Combining the CDR3 with reference TRBV7-3 and TRBJ2-6 gives the whole variable domain GAGVSQTPSNKVTEKGKYVELRCDPISGHTALYWYRQSLGQGPEFLIYFQGTGAADDSGLPNDRFFAVRPEGSVSTLKIQRTERGDSAVYLCASSLVGTSGANVLTFGAGSRLTVL.

The chain joins TRBV6-4 to TRBJ1-1; 9 bases are shared with TRBD1. V was pared by 6 bases and J by 4 bases, with 6 bases of the junction left unmatched. Germline CDR1 and CDR2: MRHNA and SNTAGT. CDR3 length: 14 amino acids. CDR3 in DNA: TGTGCCAGCAGAAAGGGACAGGGAGGCACTGAAGCTTTCTTT. This translates into CASRKGQGGTEAFF.

The chain uses TRBV7-9 and TRBJ1-4, with D maybe TRBD1 (5 bases). The CDR3 runs to 15 residues. Deletions cut 3 bases from V and 0 bases from J, with 8 bases between. Germline V CDR1 and CDR2: SEHNR, FQNEAQ (reference sequence). CDR3 residues: CASSFRGATNEKLFF. CDR3 in DNA: TGTGCCAGCAGCTTCCGAGGGGCAACTAATGAAAAACTGTTTTTT.

This sequence joins TRBV5-4 and TRBJ2-3; TRBD2 matches 10 bases. Germline V gene data show CDR1 as SGHNT and CDR2 as YYREEE (reference sequence). The V and J ends lost 0 bases and 5 bases, in that order; junction bases with no gene match: 6. The length of the CDR3 is 16 residues. CDR3 loop: CASSLDRTSGGDTQYF. The CDR3 bases are TGTGCCAGCAGCTTGGACCGGACTAGCGGAGGAGATACGCAGTATTTT.

CDR3 sequence: CASGLAGDRRELFF. As DNA, the CDR3 is TGTGCCAGCGGACTAGCGGGAGATCGGCGGGAGCTGTTTTTT. This rearrangement joins TRBV6-1 to TRBJ2-2; 13 bases align to TRBD2. Trimming at V came to 8 bases and at J to 9 bases, leaving 6 bases not matched to a gene. There are 14 residues in the CDR3. Germline loops: CDR1 MNHNS, CDR2 SASEGT.

This chain connects TRBV28 to TRBJ1-1; the match to TRBD1 covers 7 bases. V trimming: 10 bases; J trimming: 4 bases; junction bases outside the gene matches: 9. The V gene's germline CDR1 is MDHEN and CDR2 SYDVKM. This CDR3 is built from 13 residues. CDR3 sequence reads: CATTGQSITEAFF. CDR3 coding DNA: TGTGCCACCACGGGACAGTCTATCACTGAAGCTTTCTTT.

The gene calls are TRBV15 and TRBJ1-2; 12 bases are shared with TRBD1. Trimming took 5 bases from V and 3 from J; bases not matched to a gene: 7. The CDR3 loop spans 16 amino acids. Looked up from germline, CDR1 is LNHNV and CDR2 is YYDKDF (reference sequence). As DNA, the CDR3 is TGTGCCACCAGCGCGGGACAGGGGGCCTCCGACTATGGCTACACCTTC. It specifies CATSAGQGASDYGYTF.

The sample holds one count of this clone. The chain employs TRBV7-2 and TRBJ1-5; 10 bases align to TRBD1. Germline V gives CDR1 SGHTA, CDR2 FQGNSA. The trim removed 1 base at V and 7 bases at J, leaving 7 bases unmatched. CDR3 size: 16 residues. CDR3 sequence reads: CASSLEATGGEQPQHF. The CDR3 bases are TGTGCCAGCAGCTTAGAAGCGACAGGGGGCGAGCAGCCCCAGCATTTT.

The rearrangement links TRBV15 to TRBJ2-5; 7 bases align to TRBD1. Germline-derived CDR1 and CDR2 are LNHNV and YYDKDF (reference sequence). The CDR3 is 14 amino acids. V was clipped by 6 bases and J by 3 bases; unmatched bases: 7. CDR3 nucleotides: TGTGCCACCAGTACGACAGGGCTTGAAGAGACCCAGTACTTC. Translation: CATSTTGLEETQYF.

The chain joins TRBV27 to TRBJ2-1, with TRBD2 matching over 11 bases. The CDR3 totals 17 residues. V shed 2 bases, J shed 5 bases, and the junction held 8 bases outside the gene matches. Germline assignment: CDR1 MNHEY and CDR2 SMNVEV (reference sequence). CDR3 in DNA: TGTGCCAGCAGTTTACGGGTACTAGCGGGAGAAAACAATGAGCAGTTCTTC. Protein sequence: CASSLRVLAGENNEQFF.

This chain links TRBV30 with TRBJ1-4; weak D call: TRBD1 (6 bases). The germline V gene has CDR1 GTSNPN and CDR2 SVGIG (reference sequence). Trimming shortened V by 5 bases and J by 3 bases, and 13 bases separated the two germline ends. The length of the CDR3 is 14 residues. CDR3 nucleotides: TGTGCCTGGGGGGGCACGTCAGCTAATGAAAAACTGTTTTTT. Encoded protein: CAWGGTSANEKLFF.

The chain uses TRBV15 and TRBJ2-2, with D possibly being TRBD1 (5 bases). The CDR3 has 15 residues. V shed 0 bases and J shed 5 bases, with 10 bases lying between them. CDR1 is LNHNV and CDR2 is YYDKDF in the germline V gene (reference sequence). CDR3 protein: CATSRDPQGTGELFF. DNA of the CDR3: TGTGCCACCAGCAGAGATCCCCAGGGTACCGGGGAGCTGTTTTTT.

V and J are TRBV7-2 and TRBJ2-1; 9 nucleotides line up with TRBD1. The CDR3 is made up of 13 amino acids. CDR1 is SGHTA, CDR2 FQGNSA, per germline. Trimming removed 3 bases from V and 10 bases from J; junction bases left unmatched: 4. The CDR3 spells CASSFRTGVEQFF. The CDR3 DNA reads as TGTGCCAGCAGCTTCCGGACAGGGGTCGAGCAGTTCTTC.